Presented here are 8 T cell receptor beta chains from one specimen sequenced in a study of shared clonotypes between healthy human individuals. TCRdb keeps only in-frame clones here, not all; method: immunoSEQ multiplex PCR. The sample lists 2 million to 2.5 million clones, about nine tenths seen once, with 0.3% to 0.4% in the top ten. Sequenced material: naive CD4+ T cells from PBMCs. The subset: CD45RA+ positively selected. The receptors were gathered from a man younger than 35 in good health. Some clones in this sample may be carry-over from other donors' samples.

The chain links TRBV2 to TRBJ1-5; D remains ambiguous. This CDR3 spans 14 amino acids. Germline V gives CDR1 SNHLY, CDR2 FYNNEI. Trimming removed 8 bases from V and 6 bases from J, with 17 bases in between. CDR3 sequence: CASGGSTPGQPQHF. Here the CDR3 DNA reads TGTGCCAGCGGCGGTTCAACGCCCGGTCAGCCCCAGCATTTT.

The CDR3 DNA is TGTGCCATCAGTGAGTCTCCGCCTACCACCTACTTC. Translated: CAISESPPTTYF. The rearrangement joins TRBV10-3 to TRBJ2-7; no definite D call. Per germline, CDR1 ENHRY and CDR2 SYGVKD. Trimming pared 0 bases from V and 13 bases from J, leaving 13 bases between. The CDR3 is 12 residues long.

The DNA for the CDR3 is TGTGCCACCAGCAGAGAAGTTTACAGGGCGTCCGGGGAGCTGTTTTTT. This translates into CATSREVYRASGELFF. The gene calls are TRBV15 and TRBJ2-2; TRBD1 might be the D (6 bases). Germline V gene data show CDR1 as LNHNV and CDR2 as YYDKDF (reference sequence). The V end lost 0 bases, the J end lost 6 bases, and 14 bases lay between the germline ends. CDR3 size: 16 residues.

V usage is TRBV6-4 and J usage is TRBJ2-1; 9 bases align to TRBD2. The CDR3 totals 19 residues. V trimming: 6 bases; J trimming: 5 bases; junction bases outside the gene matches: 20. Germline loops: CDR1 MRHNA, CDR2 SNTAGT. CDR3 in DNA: TGTGCCAGCAGCCCCCTCTTTTCAGATAGCGGGAGTATCCACAATGAGCAGTTCTTC. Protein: CASSPLFSDSGSIHNEQFF.

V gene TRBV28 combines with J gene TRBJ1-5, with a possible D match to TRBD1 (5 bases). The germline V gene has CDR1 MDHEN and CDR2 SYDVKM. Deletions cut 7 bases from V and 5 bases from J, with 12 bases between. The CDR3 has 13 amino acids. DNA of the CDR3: TGTGCCAGCACGGGGGATCGTTATCAGCCCCAGCATTTT. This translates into CASTGDRYQPQHF.

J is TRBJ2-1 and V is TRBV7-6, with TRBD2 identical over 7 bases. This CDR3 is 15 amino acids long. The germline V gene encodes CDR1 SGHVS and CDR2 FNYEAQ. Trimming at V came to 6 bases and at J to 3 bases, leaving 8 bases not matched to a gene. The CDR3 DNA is TGTGCCAGCAGTCCGGCTGGCGGGAGCTACAATGAGCAGTTCTTC. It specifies CASSPAGGSYNEQFF.

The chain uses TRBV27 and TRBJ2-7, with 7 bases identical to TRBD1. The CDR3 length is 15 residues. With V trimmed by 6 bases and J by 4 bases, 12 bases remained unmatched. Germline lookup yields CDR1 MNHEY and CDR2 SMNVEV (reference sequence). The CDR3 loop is CASSTLPGQRYEQYF. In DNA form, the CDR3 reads TGTGCCAGCAGCACTCTACCGGGACAGAGATACGAGCAGTACTTC.

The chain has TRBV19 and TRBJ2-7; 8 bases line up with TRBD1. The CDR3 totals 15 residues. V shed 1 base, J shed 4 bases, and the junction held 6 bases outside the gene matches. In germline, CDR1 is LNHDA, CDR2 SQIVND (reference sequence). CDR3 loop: CASSIVGTGVYEQYF. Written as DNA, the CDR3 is TGTGCCAGTAGTATAGTGGGGACAGGAGTTTACGAGCAGTACTTC.